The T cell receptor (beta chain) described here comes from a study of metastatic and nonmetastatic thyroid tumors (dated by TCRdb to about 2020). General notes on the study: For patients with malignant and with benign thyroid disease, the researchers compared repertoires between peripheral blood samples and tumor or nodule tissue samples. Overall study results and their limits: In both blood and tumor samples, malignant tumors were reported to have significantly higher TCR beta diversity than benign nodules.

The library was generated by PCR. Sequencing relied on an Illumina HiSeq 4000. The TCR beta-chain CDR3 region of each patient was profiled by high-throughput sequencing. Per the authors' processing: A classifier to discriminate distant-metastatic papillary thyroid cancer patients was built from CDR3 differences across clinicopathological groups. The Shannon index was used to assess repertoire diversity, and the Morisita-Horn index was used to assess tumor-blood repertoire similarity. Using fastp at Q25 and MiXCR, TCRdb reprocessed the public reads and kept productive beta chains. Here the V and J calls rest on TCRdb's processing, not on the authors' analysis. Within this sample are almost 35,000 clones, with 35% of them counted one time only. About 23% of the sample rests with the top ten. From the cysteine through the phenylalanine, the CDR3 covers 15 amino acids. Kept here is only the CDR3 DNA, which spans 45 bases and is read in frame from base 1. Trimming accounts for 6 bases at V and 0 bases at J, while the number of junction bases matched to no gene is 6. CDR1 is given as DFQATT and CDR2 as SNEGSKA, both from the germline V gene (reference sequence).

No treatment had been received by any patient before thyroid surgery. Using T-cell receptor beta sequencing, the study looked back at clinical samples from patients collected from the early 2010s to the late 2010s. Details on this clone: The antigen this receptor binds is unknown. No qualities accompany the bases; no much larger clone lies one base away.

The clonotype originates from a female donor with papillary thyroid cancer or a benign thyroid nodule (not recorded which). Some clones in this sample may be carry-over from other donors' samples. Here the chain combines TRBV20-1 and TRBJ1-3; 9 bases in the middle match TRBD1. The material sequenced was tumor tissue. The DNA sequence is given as TGCAGTGCAAGGGACAGGGTCGGCTCTGGAAACACCATATATTTT. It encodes CSARDRVGSGNTIYF.